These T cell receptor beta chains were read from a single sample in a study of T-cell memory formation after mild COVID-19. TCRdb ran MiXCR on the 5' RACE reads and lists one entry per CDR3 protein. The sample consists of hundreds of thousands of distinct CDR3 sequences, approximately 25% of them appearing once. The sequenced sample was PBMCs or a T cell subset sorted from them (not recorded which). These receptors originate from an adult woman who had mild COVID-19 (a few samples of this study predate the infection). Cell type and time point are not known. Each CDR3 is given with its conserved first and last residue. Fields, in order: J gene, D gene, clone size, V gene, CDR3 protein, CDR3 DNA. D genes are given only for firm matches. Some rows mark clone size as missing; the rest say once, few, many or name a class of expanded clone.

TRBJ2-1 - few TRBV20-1 CSAQPLRTKANEQFF TGCAGTGCCCAGCCGTTGAGGACTAAGGCGAATGAGCAGTTCTTC
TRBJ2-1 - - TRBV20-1 CSASEPGSYNEQFF TGCAGTGCTAGCGAGCCTGGGTCCTACAATGAGCAGTTCTTC
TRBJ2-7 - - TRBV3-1 CASSLGGSGEQYF TGTGCCAGCAGCCTCGGGGGTAGTGGCGAGCAGTACTTC
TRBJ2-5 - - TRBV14 CASSQETETQYF TGTGCCAGCAGCCAAGAGACGGAGACCCAGTACTTC
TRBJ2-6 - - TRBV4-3 CASSPYQQGGLTFGANVLTF TGCGCCAGCAGCCCCTACCAACAGGGCGGTCTTACGTTTGGGGCCAACGTCCTGACTTTC
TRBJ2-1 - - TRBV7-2 CASSPRRYEQFF TGTGCCAGCAGCCCGAGGAGGTATGAGCAGTTCTTC
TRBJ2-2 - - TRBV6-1 CASSFESTGELFF TGTGCCAGCAGTTTCGAGTCCACCGGGGAGCTGTTTTTT
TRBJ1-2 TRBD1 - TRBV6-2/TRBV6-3 CASSFGQGDYYGYTF TGTGCCAGCAGTTTCGGACAGGGGGACTACTATGGCTACACCTTC
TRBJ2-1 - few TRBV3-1 CASSQGGSSYNEQFF TGTGCCAGCAGCCAAGGAGGCAGCTCCTACAATGAGCAGTTCTTC
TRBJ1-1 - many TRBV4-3 CASSQGLVGGNTEAFF TGCGCCAGCAGCCAAGGGTTGGTGGGAGGGAACACTGAAGCTTTCTTT
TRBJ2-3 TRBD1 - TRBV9 CASSVDPGGVGFGPTQYF TGTGCCAGCAGCGTAGACCCAGGGGGCGTAGGATTTGGCCCCACGCAGTATTTT
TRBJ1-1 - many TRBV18 CASSFDSNTEAFF TGTGCCAGCTCTTTCGACAGTAACACTGAAGCTTTCTTT
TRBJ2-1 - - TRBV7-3 CASSLGAWDIKGSYNEQFF TGTGCCAGCAGCTTAGGGGCCTGGGATATCAAGGGATCGTACAATGAGCAGTTCTTC
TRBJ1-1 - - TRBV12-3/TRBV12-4 CASSLGSILATEAFF TGTGCCAGCAGTTTGGGGTCGATATTGGCCACTGAAGCTTTCTTT